This T cell receptor beta chain came from a study of response to subunit inactivated influenza vaccine. Study results and caveats: T cells newly recruited by each seasonal influenza vaccination are few, the authors suggested.

With regard to this clonotype: Its antigen is unknown.

The CDR3 has 13 amino acids. Trimming pared 3 bases from V and 6 bases from J, leaving 12 bases between. A single record per CDR3 protein comes from TCRdb applying MiXCR to the RT-PCR reads. This sample has about 240,000 distinct CDR3 sequences, with less than 15% found just once. The sequencing here drew on non-naive T cells sorted from PBMCs, taken roughly 15 days before vaccination. This rearrangement joins TRBV12-3 or TRBV12-4 to TRBJ2-7; D remains ambiguous. The TCR originated in a man over 45 who received an inactivated influenza vaccine. CDR3: CASSFHPQGEQYF. CDR3 nucleotide sequence: TGTGCCAGCAGTTTCCACCCACAAGGCGAGCAGTACTTC.